These 18 T cell receptor beta chains came from one sample sequenced in a study of T cell responses to AZD1222 COVID-19 vaccine. Measured with immunoSEQ multiplex PCR; TCRdb has only the in-frame clones, and not every one. The data show over 65,000 clones, about 90% seen once. The starting material was peripheral blood, obtained 28 days after the second AZD1222 dose. Receptor source: an adult who received the AZD1222 COVID-19 vaccine.

This chain joins TRBV30 and TRBJ1-6; no reliable D call. Trimming removed 0 bases at V and 9 bases at J, with 12 bases between. This CDR3 region has 14 residues. Germline-derived CDR1 and CDR2 are GTSNPN and SVGIG (reference sequence). CDR3 DNA: TGTGCCTGGAGTGTGCCCGGGAAGGTTTCACCCCTCCACTTT. Encoded protein: CAWSVPGKVSPLHF.

This clone was picked up a small number of times. The CDR3 DNA follows: TGTGCCAGCAGTCCCGCCTTTAGTACAGGGGGCGCCGTATCTGGGGCCAACGTCCTGACTTTC. Translating it yields CASSPAFSTGGAVSGANVLTF. The rearrangement joins TRBV28 to TRBJ2-6, with 9 nucleotides matching TRBD1. Germline-derived CDR1 and CDR2 are MDHEN and SYDVKM. Trimming took 5 bases from V and 1 from J; bases not matched to a gene: 18. There are 21 residues in the CDR3.

To note about this clone: A read error is possible here, since a much larger clone lies one base away. The same CDR3 also results from other DNA sequences found in this sample. CDR3 residues: CASSLQGNGYTF. Written as DNA, the CDR3 is TGTGCCAGCAGTCTACAGGGGAATGGCTACACCTTC. The chain has TRBV2 and TRBJ1-2; 7 nucleotides agree with TRBD1. The CDR3 spans 12 residues. Looked up from germline, CDR1 is SNHLY and CDR2 is FYNNEI. V lost 5 bases, J lost 6 bases, and 3 bases stayed unmatched.

The rearrangement uses TRBV6-5 and TRBJ2-2; the D gene is possibly TRBD1 (6 bases). This CDR3 contains 14 residues. Germline loops: CDR1 MNHEY, CDR2 SVGAGI. V lost 6 bases, J lost 8 bases, and 16 bases lay in between. CDR3 amino acids: CASSQGRQRGELFF. CDR3 DNA: TGTGCCAGCAGCCAGGGGCGGCAGAGGGGGGAGCTGTTTTTT.

The table lists this clone with a count of one. The rearrangement links TRBV28 to TRBJ2-7, with TRBD1 matching 9 bases. Looked up from germline, CDR1 is MDHEN and CDR2 is SYDVKM. Losses at the gene ends were 6 bases for V and 4 bases for J; bases not matched to a gene: 7. CDR3 length equals 14 residues. The CDR3 DNA sequence: TGTGCCAGCAGCCTGGACAGGGGATCATACGAGCAGTACTTC. This translates into CASSLDRGSYEQYF.

CDR3 region: CASSGGANSPLHF. In DNA form, the CDR3 reads TGTGCCAGCAGCGGGGGTGCTAATTCACCCCTCCACTTT. The rearrangement uses TRBV28 and TRBJ1-6, with TRBD1 as a possible D gene (5 bases). V lost 6 bases, J lost 6 bases, and 9 bases lay in between. The CDR3 consists of 13 residues. Germline lookup yields CDR1 MDHEN and CDR2 SYDVKM.

The chain recombines TRBV6-5 with TRBJ1-2; 8 bases align to TRBD1. The CDR3 runs 13 residues. The V segment lost 5 bases and the J segment 7 bases; nucleotides outside the gene matches: 6. CDR1 MNHEY and CDR2 SVGAGI come from the germline V gene. The CDR3 nucleotides are TGTGCCAGCAGTCCTCGCGGACAGGGTGGCTACACCTTC. It encodes CASSPRGQGGYTF.

Concerning this clone: An end of the junction differs from the germline gene, which may be a read error. The V and J genes are TRBV5-1 and TRBJ1-1; D perhaps matches TRBD1 (5 bases). Germline lookup yields CDR1 SGHRS and CDR2 YFSETQ. The CDR3 contains 13 residues. Written as DNA, the CDR3 is TGCGCCAGCAACTTGGCCATTCAGGGCGAGGGTTTCTTT. Translation gives CASNLAIQGEGFF.

Here the CDR3 DNA reads TGTGCCAGCAGCTTAGTCGACTATGGCTACACCTTC. Translation gives CASSLVDYGYTF. V gene TRBV7-9 combines with J gene TRBJ1-2, with no clear D. The V end lost 1 base, the J end lost 3 bases, and 3 bases lay between the germline ends. Germline CDR1 is SEHNR and CDR2 is FQNEAQ (reference sequence). CDR3 length: 12 amino acids.

CDR3 nucleotides: TGTGCCAGCAGTGAACGGGACAGGGTTGAGACCCAGTACTTC. Its translation: CASSERDRVETQYF. The chain links TRBV6-1 to TRBJ2-5; 9 bases are a match to TRBD1. V was pared by 2 bases and J by 5 bases, with 3 bases of the junction left unmatched. The CDR3 loop spans 14 amino acids. Germline CDR1 and CDR2: MNHNS and SASEGT.

J is TRBJ2-2 and V is TRBV7-2; D is undetermined. V lost 2 bases and J lost 5, with 15 bases in between. Germline CDR1 and CDR2: SGHTA and FQGNSA. The CDR3 is made up of 16 amino acids. Here the CDR3 reads CASSLIGSVGTGELFF. In DNA, the CDR3 is TGTGCCAGCAGCTTAATTGGCAGTGTAGGGACCGGGGAGCTGTTTTTT.

The V call is TRBV6-5, the J call TRBJ1-6, with a tentative D call TRBD1 (5 bases). The CDR3 loop spans 15 amino acids. Germline V gives CDR1 MNHEY, CDR2 SVGAGI. Trimming removed 5 bases from V and 8 bases from J, with 16 bases in between. The CDR3 protein is CASSRRQRRDSPLHF. Here the CDR3 DNA reads TGTGCCAGCAGTCGGAGACAGCGCAGGGATTCACCCCTCCACTTT.

The rearrangement joins TRBV19 to TRBJ1-3, with TRBD1 as a possible D gene (6 bases). The germline V gene encodes CDR1 LNHDA and CDR2 SQIVND (reference sequence). V was shortened by 5 bases and J by 2 bases, with 13 bases between the two germline ends. The CDR3 covers 15 residues. In nucleotides, the CDR3 is TGTGCCAGTAGTTCACAGGGTACGGCTGGAAACACCATATATTTT. Its protein is CASSSQGTAGNTIYF.

The genes are TRBV14 and TRBJ2-5; D is undetermined. Germline CDR1 reads SGHDN; CDR2 reads FVKESK. The CDR3 has 13 residues. V lost 4 bases and J 0 bases, leaving 6 bases between the germline ends. This CDR3 reads CASSREDQETQYF. The DNA for the CDR3 is TGTGCCAGCAGCCGTGAGGACCAAGAGACCCAGTACTTC. Variable domain in full (rest from reference TRBV14 and TRBJ2-5): EAGVTQFPSHSVIEKGQTVTLRCDPISGHDNLYWYRRVMGKEIKFLLHFVKESKQDESGMPNNRFLAERTGGTYSTLKVQPAELEDSGVYFCASSREDQETQYFGPGTRLLVL.

The CDR3 sequence is CASSVLTNGEQFF. The CDR3 nucleotides read TGTGCCAGCAGTGTTTTAACTAACGGTGAGCAGTTCTTC. The gene calls are TRBV6-4 and TRBJ2-1; no firm D call. Trimming took off 4 bases at V and 9 bases at J, with 13 bases between the two ends. CDR1 is MRHNA, CDR2 SNTAGT, per germline. CDR3 size: 13 residues.

This clone came up a few times. The chain has TRBV7-9 and TRBJ2-7; D perhaps matches TRBD2 (5 bases). CDR3 length equals 13 residues. V gave up 7 bases and J gave up 1 base, with 11 bases separating them. Germline V CDR1 and CDR2: SEHNR, FQNEAQ (reference sequence). CDR3 nucleotides: TGTGCCAGCACCCCCGGGGTTTCCTACGAGCAGTACTTC. This gives the protein CASTPGVSYEQYF.

V and J are TRBV4-1 and TRBJ1-1, with 7 positions matching TRBD1. The CDR3 length is 15 residues. Germline V gene sequence: CDR1 MGHRA, CDR2 YSYEKL. J lost 5 bases, V lost 1 base, and 7 bases had no gene match. The CDR3 region is CASSQVGRGKTEAFF. The CDR3, as DNA: TGCGCCAGCAGCCAAGTTGGCAGGGGGAAAACTGAAGCTTTCTTT.

Notes on this clone: The sample contains more than one DNA sequence encoding this CDR3. The chain carries TRBV3-1 (or the pseudogene TRBV3-2) and TRBJ1-1, with TRBD1 matching over 10 bases. Germline values: CDR1 LGHDT, CDR2 YNNKEL (reference sequence). The J segment lost 4 bases and the V segment lost 4 bases, leaving 0 bases of the junction unmatched. The CDR3 spans 13 residues. This CDR3 is CASSRTGGTEAFF. The CDR3 bases are TGTGCCAGCAGCCGGACAGGGGGCACTGAAGCTTTCTTT.